This is a list of T cell receptor beta chains from one sample in a study of cytomegalovirus exposure and HLA in healthy donors. The repertoire was sequenced with immunoSEQ multiplex PCR; TCRdb's copy has only in-frame clones and lacks some. The sample consists of about 130,000 clones, approximately 80% of them appearing once. Source material: PBMCs. All receptors come from a woman aged 60-70 years in good health and CMV-seronegative. Each CDR3 is given without its conserved first and last residue. Fields, in order: J gene, V gene, clone size, CDR3 protein. Clone size is given for some rows only: seen once, a few or many times, or a class if the clone is expanded.

j_call: TRBJ1-1
v_call: TRBV18
clone_size: NA
cdr3_aa: ASSPIRGTGTEAF

j_call: TRBJ2-1
v_call: TRBV7-2
clone_size: few
cdr3_aa: ASSLQPSGGYNEQF

j_call: TRBJ2-7
v_call: TRBV30
clone_size: NA
cdr3_aa: AWSPSRDFISYEQY

j_call: TRBJ2-7
v_call: TRBV28
clone_size: NA
cdr3_aa: ASRNEGGGYEQY

j_call: TRBJ2-3
v_call: TRBV11-2
clone_size: NA
cdr3_aa: ASSPSGRETDTQY

j_call: TRBJ1-1
v_call: TRBV5-1
clone_size: few
cdr3_aa: ASSLYQGALTTEAF

j_call: TRBJ2-7
v_call: TRBV6-5
clone_size: once
cdr3_aa: ASSYPGQGVHEQY

j_call: TRBJ1-3
v_call: TRBV28
clone_size: few
cdr3_aa: ASSLAGTGKGNTIY

j_call: TRBJ1-5
v_call: TRBV27
clone_size: NA
cdr3_aa: ASSFTRPGTGVFSQPQH

j_call: TRBJ1-1
v_call: TRBV5-1
clone_size: once
cdr3_aa: ASSLEGRDTEAF

j_call: TRBJ1-2
v_call: TRBV5-1
clone_size: NA
cdr3_aa: ASSLVGGRYT

j_call: TRBJ2-1
v_call: TRBV6-5
clone_size: NA
cdr3_aa: ASSSRLAGGLGEQF

j_call: TRBJ2-1
v_call: TRBV7-8
clone_size: NA
cdr3_aa: ASSLWGGAYNEQF

j_call: TRBJ1-5
v_call: TRBV5-8
clone_size: NA
cdr3_aa: ASSLSLGQGLPGNQPQH

j_call: TRBJ2-5
v_call: TRBV7-7
clone_size: once
cdr3_aa: ASSFPRGSGGETQY

j_call: TRBJ2-7
v_call: TRBV10-3
clone_size: NA
cdr3_aa: AISEGTSRREQY

j_call: TRBJ1-1
v_call: TRBV2
clone_size: NA
cdr3_aa: ASSASGGTEAF

j_call: TRBJ2-1
v_call: TRBV27
clone_size: NA
cdr3_aa: ASRLAGGANEQF

j_call: TRBJ1-1
v_call: TRBV5-6
clone_size: NA
cdr3_aa: ASGSPRGSGTEAF

j_call: TRBJ2-1
v_call: TRBV28
clone_size: NA
cdr3_aa: ASSRGSSGHNEQF

j_call: NA
v_call: TRBV28
clone_size: NA
cdr3_aa: ASSLREMDEQY

j_call: TRBJ2-1
v_call: TRBV7-6
clone_size: NA
cdr3_aa: ASSFSANEQF

j_call: TRBJ2-2
v_call: TRBV5-5
clone_size: NA
cdr3_aa: ASSLARGLAGGTGELF

j_call: TRBJ2-1
v_call: TRBV2
clone_size: NA
cdr3_aa: ASMGGELNEQF

j_call: TRBJ2-3
v_call: TRBV4-1
clone_size: NA
cdr3_aa: ASTQTGGTSTDTQY

j_call: TRBJ1-4
v_call: TRBV7-8
clone_size: NA
cdr3_aa: ASSGTDRGLGKLF

j_call: TRBJ2-1
v_call: TRBV5-1
clone_size: NA
cdr3_aa: ASSLAARADEQF

j_call: TRBJ2-2
v_call: TRBV6-1
clone_size: few
cdr3_aa: ASTHPGAGELF

j_call: TRBJ1-2
v_call: TRBV28
clone_size: NA
cdr3_aa: ASSGPDRGQGGYT

j_call: TRBJ2-5
v_call: TRBV10-3
clone_size: NA
cdr3_aa: AISDLLAGGPETQY

j_call: TRBJ2-1
v_call: TRBV20-1
clone_size: NA
cdr3_aa: SATKGNEQF

j_call: TRBJ2-7
v_call: TRBV5-1
clone_size: NA
cdr3_aa: ASSLGLAGPAEQY

j_call: TRBJ2-2
v_call: TRBV5-5
clone_size: NA
cdr3_aa: ASRGTSGSLTGELF

j_call: TRBJ2-7
v_call: TRBV9
clone_size: NA
cdr3_aa: ASSARDRAVQY

j_call: TRBJ2-1
v_call: TRBV28
clone_size: NA
cdr3_aa: ASSSRLAGPNEQF

j_call: TRBJ2-2
v_call: TRBV5-4
clone_size: NA
cdr3_aa: ASSLGGANTGELF

j_call: TRBJ2-2
v_call: TRBV29-1
clone_size: NA
cdr3_aa: SVPWASGTGELF

j_call: TRBJ2-5
v_call: TRBV5-1
clone_size: NA
cdr3_aa: ASSLSLAGGTETQY

j_call: TRBJ2-1
v_call: TRBV10-3
clone_size: NA
cdr3_aa: AISESLRLSYNEQF

j_call: TRBJ2-3
v_call: TRBV7-7
clone_size: NA
cdr3_aa: ASGRRPTEGDTQY

j_call: TRBJ1-2
v_call: TRBV28
clone_size: once
cdr3_aa: ASSWRNRGRSGYT

j_call: TRBJ2-7
v_call: TRBV28
clone_size: NA
cdr3_aa: ASSLWRVSYEQY

j_call: TRBJ2-1
v_call: TRBV5-6
clone_size: NA
cdr3_aa: ASSLTSGRNNEQF

j_call: TRBJ1-2
v_call: TRBV7-9
clone_size: NA
cdr3_aa: ASSFTGTGVYGYT

j_call: TRBJ2-3
v_call: TRBV28
clone_size: NA
cdr3_aa: ASSLSGRGTDTQY

j_call: TRBJ1-2
v_call: TRBV5-1
clone_size: NA
cdr3_aa: ASSLPEGGSYT

j_call: TRBJ2-7
v_call: TRBV19
clone_size: NA
cdr3_aa: ASSNYPGQWSEQY

j_call: TRBJ2-1
v_call: TRBV29-1
clone_size: once
cdr3_aa: SVEGTSYNEQF

j_call: TRBJ2-3
v_call: TRBV27
clone_size: few
cdr3_aa: ASSPGTGSPDTQY

j_call: TRBJ2-7
v_call: TRBV5-1
clone_size: few
cdr3_aa: ASSKGTADTTYEQY

j_call: TRBJ2-7
v_call: TRBV5-1
clone_size: NA
cdr3_aa: ASSSPDTATYEQY

j_call: TRBJ2-7
v_call: TRBV4-2
clone_size: NA
cdr3_aa: ASSQALGALGDEQY

j_call: NA
v_call: TRBV28
clone_size: NA
cdr3_aa: ASLTGGLYEQY

j_call: TRBJ1-2
v_call: TRBV28
clone_size: NA
cdr3_aa: ASSSIYGYT

j_call: TRBJ1-6
v_call: TRBV6-1
clone_size: NA
cdr3_aa: ASSEAQLPNSPLH